This T cell receptor (beta chain) was sequenced during a study of human T cells and chemical hapten exposure. At the level of the study: The patients were mostly female; they had alopecia areata, totalis or universalis.

As to time point: patch test 3, about 24 weeks after DPC sensitization. The treatment: therapeutic diphenylcyclopropenone sensitization with weekly scalp DPC. This CDR3 has 11 amino acids. With 4 bases removed from V and 7 bases from J, the gap between germline ends came to 10 bases. Germline CDR1 is DFQATT and CDR2 is SNEGSKA (reference sequence). This clonotype has more than one count but fewer than ten. Individual cDNA molecules each carried unique molecular identifiers attached by the library. TCRdb ran MiXCR on the RACE reads and lists one entry per CDR3 protein. The table includes 120,000 or so distinct CDR3 sequences, about 11% detected once.

Source: whole blood, taken in connection with sensitization to the hapten diphenylcyclopropenone (DPC). The TCR was taken from a woman aged 45 to 65 with alopecia areata. Some clones in this sample may be carry-over from other donors' samples. The J gene is TRBJ1-2, the V gene TRBV20-1; no reliable D call. The CDR3 nucleotides read TGCAGTGCTACCAAGGCGGGTGGCTACACCTTC. It yields the protein CSATKAGGYTF.